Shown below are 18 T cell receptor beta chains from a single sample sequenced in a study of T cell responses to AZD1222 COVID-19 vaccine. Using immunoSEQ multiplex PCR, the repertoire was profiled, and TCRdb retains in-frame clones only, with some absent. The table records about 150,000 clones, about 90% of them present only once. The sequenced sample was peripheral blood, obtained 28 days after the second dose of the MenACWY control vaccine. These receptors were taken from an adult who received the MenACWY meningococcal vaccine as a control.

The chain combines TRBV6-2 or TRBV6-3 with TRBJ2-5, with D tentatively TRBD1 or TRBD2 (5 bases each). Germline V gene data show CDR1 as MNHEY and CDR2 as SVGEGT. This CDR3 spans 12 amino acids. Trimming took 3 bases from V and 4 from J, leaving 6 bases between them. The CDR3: CASSYGGETQYF. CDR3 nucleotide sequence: TGTGCCAGCAGTTATGGGGGAGAGACCCAGTACTTC.

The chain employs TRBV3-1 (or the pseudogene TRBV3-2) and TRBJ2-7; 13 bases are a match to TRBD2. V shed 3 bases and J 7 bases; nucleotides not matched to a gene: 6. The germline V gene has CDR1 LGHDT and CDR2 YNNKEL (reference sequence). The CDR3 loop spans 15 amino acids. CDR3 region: CASSQGTSGMGEQYF. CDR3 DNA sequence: TGTGCCAGCAGCCAGGGGACTAGCGGGATGGGTGAGCAGTACTTC.

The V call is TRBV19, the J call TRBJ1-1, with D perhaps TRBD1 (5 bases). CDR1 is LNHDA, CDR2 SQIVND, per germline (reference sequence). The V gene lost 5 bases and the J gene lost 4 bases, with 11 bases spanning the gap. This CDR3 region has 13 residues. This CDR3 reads CASSEVGGTEAFF. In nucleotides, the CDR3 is TGTGCCAGTAGTGAGGTGGGGGGCACTGAAGCTTTCTTT.

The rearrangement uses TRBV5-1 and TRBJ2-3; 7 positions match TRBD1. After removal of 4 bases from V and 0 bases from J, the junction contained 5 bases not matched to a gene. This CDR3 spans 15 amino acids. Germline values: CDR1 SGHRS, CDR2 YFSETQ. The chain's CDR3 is CASSPGQVSTDTQYF. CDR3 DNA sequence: TGCGCCAGCAGCCCCGGACAGGTTAGCACAGATACGCAGTATTTT.

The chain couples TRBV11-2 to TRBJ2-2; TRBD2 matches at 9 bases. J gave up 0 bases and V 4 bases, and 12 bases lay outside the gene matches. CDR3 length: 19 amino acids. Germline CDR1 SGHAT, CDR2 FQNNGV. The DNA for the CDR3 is TGTGCCAGCAGCTCCCCGACTAGCGGTAGAAGAACGAACACCGGGGAGCTGTTTTTT. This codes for CASSSPTSGRRTNTGELFF.

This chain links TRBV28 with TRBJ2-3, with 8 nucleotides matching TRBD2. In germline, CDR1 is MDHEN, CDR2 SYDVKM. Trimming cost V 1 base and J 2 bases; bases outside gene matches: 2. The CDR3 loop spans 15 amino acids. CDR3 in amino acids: CASSLSAGATDTQYF. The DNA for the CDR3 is TGTGCCAGCAGTTTATCAGCGGGGGCCACAGATACGCAGTATTTT.

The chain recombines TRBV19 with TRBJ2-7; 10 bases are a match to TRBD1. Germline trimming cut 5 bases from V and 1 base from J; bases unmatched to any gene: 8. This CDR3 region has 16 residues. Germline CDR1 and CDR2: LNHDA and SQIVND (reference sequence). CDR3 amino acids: CASSLSTGGNSYEQYF. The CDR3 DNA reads TGTGCCAGTAGTCTCTCGACAGGGGGCAATTCCTACGAGCAGTACTTC. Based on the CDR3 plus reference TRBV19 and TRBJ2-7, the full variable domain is DGGITQSPKYLFRKEGQNVTLSCEQNLNHDAMYWYRQDPGQGLRLIYYSQIVNDFQKGDIAEGYSVSREKKESFPLTVTSAQKNPTAFYLCASSLSTGGNSYEQYFGPGTRLTVT.

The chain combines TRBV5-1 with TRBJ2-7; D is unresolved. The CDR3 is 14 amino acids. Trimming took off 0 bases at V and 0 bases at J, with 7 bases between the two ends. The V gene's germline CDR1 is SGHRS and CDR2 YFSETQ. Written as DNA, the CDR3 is TGCGCCAGCAGCTTGGTGGCGGACTCCTACGAGCAGTACTTC. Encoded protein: CASSLVADSYEQYF.

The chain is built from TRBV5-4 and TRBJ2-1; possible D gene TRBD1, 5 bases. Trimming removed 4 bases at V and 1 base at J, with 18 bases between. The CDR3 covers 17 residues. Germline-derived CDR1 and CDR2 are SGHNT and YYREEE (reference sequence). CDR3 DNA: TGTGCCAGCAGCCAGCCCCCCAGGGTCGGGTCCTACAATGAGCAGTTCTTC. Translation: CASSQPPRVGSYNEQFF.

The CDR3 loop reads CASSGNRGVSQETQYF. The CDR3 coding sequence is TGTGCCAGCAGTGGAAATAGGGGTGTAAGTCAAGAGACCCAGTACTTC. The chain links TRBV2 to TRBJ2-5, with D possibly matching TRBD1 (5 bases). The CDR3 extends over 16 amino acids. The V end was cut by 4 bases, the J end by 2 bases, with 17 bases between. Looked up from germline, CDR1 is SNHLY and CDR2 is FYNNEI.

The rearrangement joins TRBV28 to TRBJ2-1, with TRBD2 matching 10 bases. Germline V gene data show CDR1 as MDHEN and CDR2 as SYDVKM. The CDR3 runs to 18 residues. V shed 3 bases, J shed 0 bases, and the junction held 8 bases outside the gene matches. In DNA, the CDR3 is TGTGCCAGCAGTTTGGGTTTTCTAGCGGGGGCCTCCTACAATGAGCAGTTCTTC. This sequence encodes CASSLGFLAGASYNEQFF. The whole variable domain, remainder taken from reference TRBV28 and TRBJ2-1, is DVKVTQSSRYLVKRTGEKVFLECVQDMDHENMFWYRQDPGLGLRLIYFSYDVKMKEKGDIPEGYSVSREKKERFSLILESASTNQTSMYLCASSLGFLAGASYNEQFFGPGTRLTVL.

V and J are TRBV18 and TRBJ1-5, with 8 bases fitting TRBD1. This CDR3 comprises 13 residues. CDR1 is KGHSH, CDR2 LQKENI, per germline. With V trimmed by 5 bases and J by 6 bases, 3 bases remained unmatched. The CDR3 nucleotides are TGTGCCAGCTCATCAGACAGGGGTCAGCCCCAGCATTTT. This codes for CASSSDRGQPQHF.

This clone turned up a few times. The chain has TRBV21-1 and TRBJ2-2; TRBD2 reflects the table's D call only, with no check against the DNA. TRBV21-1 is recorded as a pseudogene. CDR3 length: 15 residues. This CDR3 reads CASSRASGHTGELFF. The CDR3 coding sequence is TGTGCCAGCAGCAGGGCTAGCGGCCACACCGGGGAGCTGTTTTTT.

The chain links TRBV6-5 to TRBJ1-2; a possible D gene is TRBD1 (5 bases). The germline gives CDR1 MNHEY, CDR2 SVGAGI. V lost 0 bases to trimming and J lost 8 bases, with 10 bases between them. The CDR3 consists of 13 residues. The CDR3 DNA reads TGTGCCAGCAGTTACTCGGGGGGTTTGGGCTACACCTTC. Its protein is CASSYSGGLGYTF.

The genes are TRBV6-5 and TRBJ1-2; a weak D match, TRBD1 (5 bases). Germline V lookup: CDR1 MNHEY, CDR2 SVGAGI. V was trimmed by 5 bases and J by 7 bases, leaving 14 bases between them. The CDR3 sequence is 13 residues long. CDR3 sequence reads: CASSPRVDGGYTF. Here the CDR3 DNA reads TGTGCCAGCAGTCCCAGGGTGGATGGTGGCTACACCTTC.

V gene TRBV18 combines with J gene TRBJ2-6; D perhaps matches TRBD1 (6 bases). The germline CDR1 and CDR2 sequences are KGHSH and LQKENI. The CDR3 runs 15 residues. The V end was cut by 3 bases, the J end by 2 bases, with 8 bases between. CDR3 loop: CASSPAGAGANVLTF. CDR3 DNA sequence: TGTGCCAGCTCACCGGCAGGGGCTGGGGCCAACGTCCTGACTTTC.

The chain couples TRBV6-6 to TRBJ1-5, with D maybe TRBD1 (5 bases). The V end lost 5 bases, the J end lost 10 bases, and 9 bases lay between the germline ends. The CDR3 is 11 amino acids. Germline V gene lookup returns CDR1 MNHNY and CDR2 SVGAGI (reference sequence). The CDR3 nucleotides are TGTGCCAGCAGTGACGGGGGTCCCCAGCATTTT. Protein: CASSDGGPQHF.

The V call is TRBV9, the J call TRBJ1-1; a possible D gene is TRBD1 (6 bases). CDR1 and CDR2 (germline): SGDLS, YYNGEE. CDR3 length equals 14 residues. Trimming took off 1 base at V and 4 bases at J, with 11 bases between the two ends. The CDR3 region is CASSVLGGSTEAFF. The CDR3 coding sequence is TGTGCCAGCAGCGTATTAGGGGGTTCCACTGAAGCTTTCTTT.